The 17 T cell receptor beta chains below all came from one sample that was sequenced in a study of T cells and Merkel cell carcinoma outcomes. Libraries were prepared by immunoSEQ multiplex PCR; TCRdb keeps only in-frame clonotypes and omits some of them. Of about 15,000 clones detected, around 86% appear once; the ten largest clones hold around 8%. The sample consisted of tumor tissue from Merkel cell carcinoma. The receptors come from a human donor with Merkel cell carcinoma.

Of note for this clone: A junction boundary mismatches the germline segment, possibly from a read error. The chain has TRBV7-7 and TRBJ2-5; 7 nucleotides align to TRBD1. The germline V gene has CDR1 SSHAT and CDR2 FNYEAQ (reference sequence). The CDR3 totals 13 residues. DNA for the CDR3: TGTGCTAGCAGTACGGACAGGCAAGAGACCCAGTACTTC. This encodes CASSTDRQETQYF.

This clone has more than one count but fewer than ten. The rearrangement links TRBV30 to TRBJ1-4; the match to TRBD1 covers 7 bases. J gave up 2 bases and V 0 bases, and 9 bases lay outside the gene matches. The CDR3 has 17 residues. The V gene's germline CDR1 is GTSNPN and CDR2 SVGIG (reference sequence). The CDR3 spells CAWSVGYRGQTNEKLFF. The DNA of the CDR3 is TGTGCCTGGAGTGTAGGCTACAGGGGACAGACTAATGAAAAACTGTTTTTT.

The V call is TRBV5-6, the J call TRBJ1-5; no firm D call. Looked up from germline, CDR1 is SGHDT and CDR2 is YYEEEE. CDR3 length equals 14 residues. V lost 4 bases to trimming and J lost 2 bases, with 10 bases between them. Written as DNA, the CDR3 is TGTGCCAGCAGCGTTCTTTTGGGCAATCAGCCCCAGCATTTT. Encoded protein: CASSVLLGNQPQHF. The variable domain in full, completed from reference TRBV5-6 and TRBJ1-5, reads DAGVTQSPTHLIKTRGQQVTLRCSPKSGHDTVSWYQQALGQGPQFIFQYYEEEERQRGNFPDRFSGHQFPNYSSELNVNALLLGDSALYLCASSVLLGNQPQHFGDGTRLSIL.

The CDR3 loop is CASGLVLTGGSTEAFF. CDR3 sequence (DNA): TGTGCTAGTGGTTTGGTCCTTACAGGGGGAAGCACTGAAGCTTTCTTT. The chain carries TRBV12-5 and TRBJ1-1; 8 nucleotides align to TRBD1. Germline CDR1 and CDR2: LGHNT and FRNRAP. The CDR3 has 16 residues. The V and J ends lost 0 bases and 4 bases, in that order; junction bases with no gene match: 7. Supplemented by reference TRBV12-5 and TRBJ1-1, the full variable domain reads DARVTQTPRHKVTEMGQEVTMRCQPILGHNTVFWYRQTMMQGLELLAYFRNRAPLDDSGMPKDRFSAEMPDATLATLKIQPSEPRDSAVYFCASGLVLTGGSTEAFFGQGTRLTVV.

The chain recombines TRBV27 with TRBJ2-1, with D possibly matching TRBD2 (6 bases). Germline lookup yields CDR1 MNHEY and CDR2 SMNVEV (reference sequence). This CDR3 is 15 amino acids long. Deletions cut 4 bases from V and 7 bases from J, with 17 bases between. As DNA, the CDR3 is TGTGCCAGCAGTTCTGGGGGGAGTACTAGGAATGAGCAGTTCTTC. Translation gives CASSSGGSTRNEQFF.

The V gene is TRBV5-1, the J gene TRBJ2-3, with D possibly TRBD1 on 5 matching bases. The CDR3 length is 15 residues. The germline V gene has CDR1 SGHRS and CDR2 YFSETQ. The V end was cut by 4 bases, the J end by 0 bases, with 12 bases between. CDR3 DNA sequence: TGCGCCAGCAGCCCCAGGGTGGTCAGCACAGATACGCAGTATTTT. Its translation is CASSPRVVSTDTQYF.

V usage is TRBV18 and J usage is TRBJ1-1, with a tentative D call TRBD1 (5 bases). The CDR3 loop spans 15 amino acids. With 0 bases removed from V and 3 bases from J, the gap between germline ends came to 11 bases. Germline-derived CDR1 and CDR2 are KGHSH and LQKENI. As DNA, the CDR3 is TGTGCCAGCTCACCACCGTCACGGGGGGACACTGAAGCTTTCTTT. Its translation: CASSPPSRGDTEAFF.

The chain recombines TRBV6-6 with TRBJ2-1; 9 bases fit TRBD2. V lost 7 bases to trimming and J lost 5 bases; unmatched junction nucleotides: 9. Germline-derived CDR1 and CDR2 are MNHNY and SVGAGI (reference sequence). The CDR3 spans 15 residues. CDR3 sequence: CASIPGTSLNNEQFF. CDR3 sequence (DNA): TGTGCCAGCATTCCCGGGACTAGCCTCAACAATGAGCAGTTCTTC.

The chain is built from TRBV5-1 and TRBJ1-2, with D possibly being TRBD1 (6 bases). The CDR3 sequence is 14 residues long. V was pared by 1 base and J by 6 bases, with 13 bases between. Germline assignment: CDR1 SGHRS and CDR2 YFSETQ. This chain's CDR3 is CASSLQDRFDGYTF. The CDR3 DNA reads as TGCGCCAGCAGCTTGCAGGACAGATTCGATGGCTACACCTTC.

The chain combines TRBV29-1 with TRBJ1-2, with D tentatively TRBD1 (6 bases). The V gene lost 5 bases and the J gene lost 4 bases, with 14 bases spanning the gap. The V gene's germline CDR1 is SQVTM and CDR2 ANQGSEA. The CDR3 runs to 13 residues. CDR3 loop: CSVMQGSFYGYTF. The CDR3 DNA follows: TGCAGCGTTATGCAGGGGTCCTTCTATGGCTACACCTTC.

V usage is TRBV5-8 and J usage is TRBJ2-2; D perhaps matches TRBD1 (5 bases). Germline CDR1 and CDR2: SGHTS and YDEGEE. The CDR3 contains 13 residues. The V gene lost 4 bases and the J gene lost 4 bases, with 8 bases spanning the gap. CDR3 sequence: CASSRDSTGELFF. CDR3 bases: TGTGCCAGCAGCCGTGACAGCACCGGGGAGCTGTTTTTT.

The J gene is TRBJ2-5, the V gene TRBV6-1; TRBD2 is a possible D gene (5 bases). V was clipped by 1 base and J by 3 bases, with 12 bases between them. CDR3 length: 15 residues. CDR1 is MNHNS, CDR2 SASEGT, per germline. CDR3 region: CASSEGGRAEETQYF. CDR3 nucleotides: TGTGCCAGCAGTGAAGGAGGGCGGGCCGAAGAGACCCAGTACTTC.

In this sample, this clone turned up once. V is TRBV7-2 and J is TRBJ1-1; the D gene is possibly TRBD1 (5 bases). Germline CDR1 and CDR2: SGHTA and FQGNSA. The CDR3 sequence is 13 residues long. The V end was cut by 6 bases, the J end by 1 base, with 9 bases between. CDR3 loop: CASRPTANTEAFF. Here the CDR3 DNA reads TGTGCCAGCAGACCGACAGCGAACACTGAAGCTTTCTTT.

This rearrangement joins TRBV2 to TRBJ1-2, with D unclear. The V and J ends lost 5 bases and 5 bases respectively, with 18 bases between them. The CDR3 is 15 residues long. CDR1 SNHLY and CDR2 FYNNEI come from the germline V gene. The CDR3 bases are TGTGCCAGCAGTCCGACCAGGAGGGAAGGGTATGGCTACACCTTC. This codes for CASSPTRREGYGYTF. The full variable domain, in which reference TRBV2 and TRBJ1-2 provide the parts outside the CDR3, is EPEVTQTPSHQVTQMGQEVILRCVPISNHLYFYWYRQILGQKVEFLVSFYNNEISEKSEIFDDQFSVERPDGSNFTLKIRSTKLEDSAMYFCASSPTRREGYGYTFGSGTRLTVV.

This chain links TRBV4-2 with TRBJ2-1, with D perhaps matching TRBD1 (5 bases). The germline V gene has CDR1 LGHNA and CDR2 YNFKEQ. This CDR3 contains 15 residues. Trimming stripped 6 bases from V and 9 bases from J, with 21 bases between. CDR3 DNA: TGTGCCAGCAGTTATGGGGCTAGAGCTGGAGCTGAGCAGTTCTTC. Translating gives CASSYGARAGAEQFF.

This chain uses TRBV6-1 with TRBJ2-7; unclear D gene. Per the germline V gene, CDR1 is MNHNS and CDR2 is SASEGT. Trimming pared 0 bases from V and 6 bases from J, leaving 9 bases between. The CDR3 consists of 13 residues. As DNA, the CDR3 is TGTGCCAGCAGTGAAGCACTGTCTCGCGAGCAGTACTTC. This translates into CASSEALSREQYF.

The table lists this clone with a few counts. CDR3 residues: CASSKGGGTSDQYF. As DNA, the CDR3 is TGTGCCAGCAGTAAGGGGGGTGGGACTAGCGACCAGTACTTC. The chain links TRBV6-8 to TRBJ2-7, with 10 positions matching TRBD2. V lost 5 bases and J lost 10; bases outside the gene matches: 11. The V gene's germline CDR1 is MNHGY and CDR2 SAAAGT. CDR3 size: 14 residues.